This T cell receptor beta chain emerged from a study of cytomegalovirus exposure and HLA in healthy donors. This PCR relied on a set of 60 Vbeta primers and 13 Jbeta primers. TCRdb keeps only in-frame clones here, not all; method: immunoSEQ multiplex PCR. The table lists about 130,000 clones, approximately 80% of them singletons. Trimming took 4 bases from V and 3 from J; bases not matched to a gene: 6. The CDR3 runs to 17 residues. The germline V gene encodes CDR1 SEHNR and CDR2 FQNEAQ (reference sequence). This receptor was identified in a man aged 30 to 45 in good health and CMV-seronegative. The rearrangement uses TRBV7-9 and TRBJ2-2, with 12 bases fitting TRBD1. The sequencing input was PBMCs. For the CDR3, the DNA is TGTGCCAGCAGCTCGCCCCGGGACAGGGGGCACACCGGGGAGCTGTTTTTT. Amino acids: CASSSPRDRGHTGELFF.